A single sample is the source of the 10 T cell receptor beta chains below, sequenced in a study of cytomegalovirus exposure and HLA in healthy donors. The PCR employed 60 Vbeta primers together with 13 Jbeta primers. Libraries were prepared by immunoSEQ multiplex PCR; TCRdb keeps only in-frame clonotypes and omits some of them. The sample carries 150,000 to 200,000 clones, nearly 80% recorded once. Sequences were obtained from PBMCs. All receptors come from a man between 50 and 59 years old in good health and CMV-seropositive.

The J gene is TRBJ1-1, the V gene TRBV27; 8 bases agree with TRBD1. Trimming at V came to 4 bases and at J to 5 bases, leaving 6 bases not matched to a gene. The V gene's germline CDR1 is MNHEY and CDR2 SMNVEV (reference sequence). The CDR3 runs to 14 residues. As DNA, the CDR3 is TGTGCCAGCAGTTCAAACAGGGACAGGACTGAAGCTTTCTTT. Translation: CASSSNRDRTEAFF.

The chain recombines TRBV11-2 with TRBJ1-1, with a possible D match to TRBD1 (6 bases). The ends were cut back, 3 bases at V and 2 bases at J, with 19 bases in the middle. The CDR3 covers 17 residues. CDR1 and CDR2 (germline): SGHAT, FQNNGV. In nucleotides, the CDR3 is TGTGCCAGCAGCTTGGACAGTTCGGAGAGATTAAACACTGAAGCTTTCTTT. Translating it yields CASSLDSSERLNTEAFF.

This clone was detected only once. The rearrangement uses TRBV2 and TRBJ2-2; 7 nucleotides agree with TRBD1. Germline trimming cut 10 bases from V and 3 bases from J; bases unmatched to any gene: 8. This CDR3 has 14 residues. The germline V gene encodes CDR1 SNHLY and CDR2 FYNNEI. The CDR3 is CATTTGTDTGELFF. CDR3 nucleotides: TGTGCCACTACGACAGGGACGGACACCGGGGAGCTGTTTTTT.

The V call is TRBV27, the J call TRBJ1-1; tentatively, D is TRBD1 (6 bases). Looked up from germline, CDR1 is MNHEY and CDR2 is SMNVEV (reference sequence). The CDR3 extends over 15 amino acids. V gave up 6 bases and J gave up 1 base, with 15 bases separating them. The CDR3 region is CASRRGPSGNTEAFF. CDR3 bases: TGTGCCAGCAGGCGGGGGCCTAGTGGGAACACTGAAGCTTTCTTT.

On this clone itself: This same CDR3 is encoded by further DNA sequences in the sample. This rearrangement joins TRBV19 to TRBJ2-1; 9 bases are a match to TRBD1. The V gene end was trimmed by 4 bases and the J gene end by 7 bases; junction bases not matched to a gene: 2. The CDR3 contains 13 residues. Germline values: CDR1 LNHDA, CDR2 SQIVND (reference sequence). This CDR3 is CASSRGQGNEQFF. The CDR3 region has the DNA TGTGCCAGTAGTAGGGGACAGGGAAATGAGCAGTTCTTC.

V usage is TRBV5-1 and J usage is TRBJ2-2, with D perhaps TRBD1 (6 bases). V lost 2 bases, J lost 6 bases, and 14 bases lay in between. The germline V gene encodes CDR1 SGHRS and CDR2 YFSETQ. The CDR3 extends over 15 amino acids. CDR3 loop: CASSLTQGIAGELFF. The CDR3 DNA sequence: TGCGCCAGCAGCTTAACACAGGGTATCGCCGGGGAGCTGTTTTTT. Variable domain in full (rest from reference TRBV5-1 and TRBJ2-2): KAGVTQTPRYLIKTRGQQVTLSCSPISGHRSVSWYQQTPGQGLQFLFEYFSETQRNKGNFPGRFSGRQFSNSRSEMNVSTLELGDSALYLCASSLTQGIAGELFFGEGSRLTVL.

The V call is TRBV7-2, the J call TRBJ1-3; D is ambiguous. The CDR3 runs to 13 residues. V lost 4 bases and J lost 6, with 10 bases in between. Germline CDR1 and CDR2: SGHTA and FQGNSA. The CDR3 is CASSSYPQNTIYF. The DNA for the CDR3 is TGTGCCAGCAGCTCCTATCCCCAAAACACCATATATTTT.

The V and J genes are TRBV28 and TRBJ2-5; D gene ambiguous. The CDR3 is 12 amino acids. Germline assignment: CDR1 MDHEN and CDR2 SYDVKM. Trimming pared 5 bases from V and 7 bases from J, leaving 11 bases between. CDR3 in DNA: TGTGCCAGCAGTCTTGGCCGGAGGACCCAGTACTTC. It yields the protein CASSLGRRTQYF.

In this sample, this clone turned up once. The rearrangement uses TRBV29-1 and TRBJ1-2; D is unresolved. CDR1 and CDR2 (germline): SQVTM, ANQGSEA. V lost 4 bases, J lost 2 bases, and 8 bases lay in between. This CDR3 region has 12 residues. The CDR3 DNA is TGCAGCGTTGTCAGCGGCAACTATGGCTACACCTTC. Its translation: CSVVSGNYGYTF.

The chain employs TRBV4-3 and TRBJ2-3; D possibly corresponds to TRBD2 (6 bases). V was clipped by 2 bases and J by 0 bases, with 15 bases between them. Germline V gives CDR1 LGHNA, CDR2 YSLEER. CDR3 length: 17 amino acids. The CDR3 region has the DNA TGCGCCAGCAGCCAATCTCTAGCGTCAACTAGCACAGATACGCAGTATTTT. Translated, it gives CASSQSLASTSTDTQYF.